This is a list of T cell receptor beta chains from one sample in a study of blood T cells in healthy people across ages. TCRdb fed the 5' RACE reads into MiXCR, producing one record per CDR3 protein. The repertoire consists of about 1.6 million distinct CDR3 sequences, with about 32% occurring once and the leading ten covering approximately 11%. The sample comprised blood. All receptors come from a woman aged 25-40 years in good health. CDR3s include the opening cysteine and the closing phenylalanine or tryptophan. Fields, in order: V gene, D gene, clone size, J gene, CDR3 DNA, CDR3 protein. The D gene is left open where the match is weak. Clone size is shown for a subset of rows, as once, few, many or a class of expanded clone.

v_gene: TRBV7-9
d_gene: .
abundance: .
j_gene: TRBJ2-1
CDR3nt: TGTGCCAGCAGCAGTCCGGGACCTAACCACCGCGAGCAGTTCTTC
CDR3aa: CASSSPGPNHREQFF

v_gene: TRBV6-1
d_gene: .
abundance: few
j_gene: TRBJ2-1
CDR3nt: TGTGCCAGCAGGCATGGACAGACCTACAATGAGCAGTTCTTC
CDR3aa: CASRHGQTYNEQFF

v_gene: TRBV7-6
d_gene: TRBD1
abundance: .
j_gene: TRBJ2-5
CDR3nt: TGTGCCAGCAGCTTATTCGGACAGGGTGGAGGGAATGAGCAGTACTTC
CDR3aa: CASSLFGQGGGNEQYF

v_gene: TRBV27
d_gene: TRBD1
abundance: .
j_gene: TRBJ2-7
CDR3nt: TGTGCCAGCAGTTTAGCACGGGACAGCACATACGAGCAGTACTTC
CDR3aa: CASSLARDSTYEQYF

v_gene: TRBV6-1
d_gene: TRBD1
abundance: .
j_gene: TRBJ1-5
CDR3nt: TGTGCCAGCAGTGAAAGGGACAGGGAGGGGGGACAGCCCCAGCATTTT
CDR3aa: CASSERDREGGQPQHF

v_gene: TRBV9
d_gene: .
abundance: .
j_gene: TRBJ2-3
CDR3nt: TGTGCCAGCAGCGTAGACGGACTCACAGATACGCAGTATTTT
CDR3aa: CASSVDGLTDTQYF

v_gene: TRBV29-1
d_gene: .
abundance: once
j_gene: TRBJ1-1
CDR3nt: TGCAGCGTTCCCGTCCCGAAGGGCTCTGAAGCTTTCTTT
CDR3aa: CSVPVPKGSEAFF

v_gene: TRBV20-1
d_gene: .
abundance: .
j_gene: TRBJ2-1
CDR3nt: TGCAGTGCTCTACTTCGACTGGGGAGCTCCTACAATGAGCAGTTCTTC
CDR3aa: CSALLRLGSSYNEQFF

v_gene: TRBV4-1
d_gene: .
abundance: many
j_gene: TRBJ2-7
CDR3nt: TGCGCCAGCAGCCAAGCCCCCGGTAACGAGCAGTACTTC
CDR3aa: CASSQAPGNEQYF

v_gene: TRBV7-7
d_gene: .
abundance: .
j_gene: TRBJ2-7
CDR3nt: TGTGCCAGCAGCGCCCTGTCCGGACGCCAAACCTACGAGCAGTACTTC
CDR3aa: CASSALSGRQTYEQYF

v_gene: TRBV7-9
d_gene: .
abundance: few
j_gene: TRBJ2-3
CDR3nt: TGTGCCAGCAGCTTAGGCCCCGGCGGACACACAGATACGCAGTATTTT
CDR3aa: CASSLGPGGHTDTQYF

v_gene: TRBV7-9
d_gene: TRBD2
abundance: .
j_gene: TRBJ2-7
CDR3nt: TGTGCCAGCAGCTTTCAGGGAGCGCGGGAGGGCCAGGTCAACGAGCAGTACTTC
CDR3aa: CASSFQGAREGQVNEQYF

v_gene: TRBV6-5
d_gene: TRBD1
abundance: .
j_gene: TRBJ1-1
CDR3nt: TGTGCCAGCAGTTACGGGACAGGGGTGGGCACTGAAGCTTTCTTT
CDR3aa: CASSYGTGVGTEAFF

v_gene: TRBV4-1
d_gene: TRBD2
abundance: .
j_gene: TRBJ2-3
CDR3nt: TGCGCCAGCAGCCAACCCCGGGGGAAGACTAGCGGGAGAACAGATACGCAGTATTTT
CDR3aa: CASSQPRGKTSGRTDTQYF

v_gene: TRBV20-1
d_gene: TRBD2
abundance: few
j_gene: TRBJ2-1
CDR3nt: TGCAGTGCTAGTACTGGGACTAGCGGAACCTACAATGAGCAGTTCTTC
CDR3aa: CSASTGTSGTYNEQFF

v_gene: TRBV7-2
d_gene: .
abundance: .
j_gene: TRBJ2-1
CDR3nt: TGTGCCAGCAGCTTAGTAAGGACTCCCAAGGAGCAGTTCTTC
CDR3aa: CASSLVRTPKEQFF

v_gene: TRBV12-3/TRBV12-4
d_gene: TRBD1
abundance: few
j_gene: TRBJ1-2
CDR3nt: TGTGCCAGCAGGCCGGGACAGGGGGCCGGAGGCTACACCTTC
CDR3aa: CASRPGQGAGGYTF

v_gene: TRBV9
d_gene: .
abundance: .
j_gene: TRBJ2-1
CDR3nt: TGTGCCAGCAGCGTCGTACTAGCAGGCTCCTACAATGAGCAGTTCTTC
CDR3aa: CASSVVLAGSYNEQFF

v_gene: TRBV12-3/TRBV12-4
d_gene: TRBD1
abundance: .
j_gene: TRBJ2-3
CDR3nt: TGTGCCAGCAGTTTAGGGGGACAGGCGACGGTAGATACGCAGTATTTT
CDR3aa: CASSLGGQATVDTQYF

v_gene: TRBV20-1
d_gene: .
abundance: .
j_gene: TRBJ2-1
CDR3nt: TGCAGTGCTAGAGTTGGCGATGAGCAGTTCTTC
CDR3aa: CSARVGDEQFF

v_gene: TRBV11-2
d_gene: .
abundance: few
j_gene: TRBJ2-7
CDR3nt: TGTGCCAGCAGCCACTACAGTTTGTTAAACTACGAGCAGTACTTC
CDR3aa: CASSHYSLLNYEQYF

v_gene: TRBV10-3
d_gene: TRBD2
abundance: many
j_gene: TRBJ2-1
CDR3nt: TGTGCCATAGCGGGAGGTACCACGTACGGTGAGCAGTTCTTC
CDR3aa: CAIAGGTTYGEQFF

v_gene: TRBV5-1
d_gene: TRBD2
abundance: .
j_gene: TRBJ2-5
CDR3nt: TGCGCCAGCAGCTCACCGGGACTAGCGGGAGATAGGGAAGAGACCCAGTACTTC
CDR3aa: CASSSPGLAGDREETQYF

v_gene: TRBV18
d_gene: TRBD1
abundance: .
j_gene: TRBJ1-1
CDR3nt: TGTGCCAGCTCATCCCGGACAGGGGGGGACACTGAAGCTTTCTTT
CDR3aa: CASSSRTGGDTEAFF

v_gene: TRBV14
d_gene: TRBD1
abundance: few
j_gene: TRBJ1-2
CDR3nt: TGTGCCAGCAACCGGGACAGCAACTATGGCTACACCTTC
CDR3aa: CASNRDSNYGYTF

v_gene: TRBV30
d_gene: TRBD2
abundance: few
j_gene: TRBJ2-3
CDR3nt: TGTGCCTGGAGGACCTCCCCACTAGCGGCCCGCACAGATACGCAGTATTTT
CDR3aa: CAWRTSPLAARTDTQYF

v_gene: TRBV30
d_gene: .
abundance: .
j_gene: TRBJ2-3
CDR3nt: TGTGCCTGGAGTGGAGGCGGACGGCAAGTGGGTACGCAGTATTTT
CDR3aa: CAWSGGGRQVGTQYF